A single sample is the source of the 21 T cell receptor beta chains below, sequenced in a study of T-cell reconstitution after alpha-beta-depleted transplantation in children (dated by TCRdb to the mid-2010s). Library preparation used PCR. Instrument used: Illumina HiSeq 2500. TCR libraries were prepared with molecular barcoding, using unique molecular identifiers to normalize TCRbeta repertoire quantification. TCRdb reanalyzed the raw reads on its own, using fastp at Q25 for trimming and MiXCR for clone calling, and kept in-frame beta chains. Each CDR3 protein appears once, grouped with its most common genes and DNA. The sample has about 640,000 distinct CDR3 sequences on record, 10% to 15% of them singletons. The top ten clones comprise around 2.2% of the sample. The sample's treatment or condition, from its label and the paper: allogeneic hematopoietic cell transplantation with graft depleted of TCRalphabeta T cells and CD19 B cells.

Sample: PBMCs, mostly from graft donor cells, taken 360 days after TCRalphabeta/CD19-depleted stem cell transplant. The receptors here all came from a male patient between 10 and 17 years old who had a stem cell transplant for acute myeloid leukemia, so the T cells may come from the graft donor.

The chain is built from TRBV18 and TRBJ2-5; D is possibly TRBD1 (6 bases). The CDR3 loop spans 14 amino acids. The V end lost 6 bases, the J end lost 1 base, and 12 bases lay between the germline ends. Germline CDR1 KGHSH, CDR2 LQKENI. CDR3 in amino acids: CASSPDSLQETQYF. The CDR3 DNA reads TGTGCCAGCTCCCCGGACAGTCTCCAAGAGACCCAGTACTTC.

Remarks on this clonotype: This may stem from a read error, because a much larger clone lies one nucleotide away. The J gene is TRBJ1-5, the V gene TRBV15, with a weak D call TRBD2 (6 bases). The end of the DNA is better explained by TRBJ2-3, so the J call may be wrong. The CDR3 covers 13 residues. The germline gives CDR1 LNHNV, CDR2 YYDKDF (reference sequence). Here the CDR3 DNA reads TGTGCCACCAGCAGAGGGGGGGTTCAGCCCCAGTATTTT. Protein: CATSRGGVQPQYF.

The V and J genes are TRBV7-9 and TRBJ1-2, with unresolved D. The CDR3 runs to 15 residues. Germline values: CDR1 SEHNR, CDR2 FQNEAQ (reference sequence). Trimming pared 0 bases from V and 8 bases from J, leaving 16 bases between. The CDR3 bases are TGTGCCAGCAGCTTAGCGCGAAACATTCCCAGCGGCTACACCTTC. Translation: CASSLARNIPSGYTF.

V and J are TRBV20-1 and TRBJ1-2, with D unresolved. This CDR3 contains 13 residues. Trimming took off 5 bases at V and 2 bases at J, with 12 bases between the two ends. CDR1 and CDR2 (germline): DFQATT, SNEGSKA (reference sequence). CDR3 in DNA: TGCAGTGCTTCTACCGAGCAGAACTATGGCTACACCTTC. Protein product: CSASTEQNYGYTF.

This clonotype was seen only a few times. V is TRBV18 and J is TRBJ2-5, with D possibly being TRBD1 or TRBD2 (5 bases each). CDR1 and CDR2 (germline): KGHSH, LQKENI. Trimming pared 5 bases from V and 5 bases from J, leaving 15 bases between. This CDR3 is built from 14 residues. CDR3 sequence: CASSSRGAYETQYF. The CDR3 nucleotides are TGTGCCAGCTCATCGCGAGGGGCGTATGAGACCCAGTACTTC.

The chain joins TRBV5-6 to TRBJ1-2; 10 positions agree with TRBD1. This CDR3 comprises 14 residues. Germline V gene sequence: CDR1 SGHDT, CDR2 YYEEEE. The trim removed 0 bases at V and 7 bases at J, leaving 3 bases unmatched. The CDR3 sequence: CASSLEGQGFGYTF. The CDR3, as DNA: TGTGCCAGCAGCTTGGAGGGACAGGGGTTTGGCTACACCTTC. Full variable domain (rest looked up from reference TRBV5-6 and TRBJ1-2): DAGVTQSPTHLIKTRGQQVTLRCSPKSGHDTVSWYQQALGQGPQFIFQYYEEEERQRGNFPDRFSGHQFPNYSSELNVNALLLGDSALYLCASSLEGQGFGYTFGSGTRLTVV.

V usage is TRBV29-1 and J usage is TRBJ1-3; D call uncertain. V shed 1 base and J shed 0 bases, with 16 bases lying between them. Germline V CDR1 and CDR2: SQVTM, ANQGSEA. The CDR3 loop spans 17 amino acids. In nucleotides, the CDR3 is TGCAGCGTTGAAGCCCGTTTTAGGGAAAGCTCTGGAAACACCATATATTTT. This sequence encodes CSVEARFRESSGNTIYF.

This clonotype has just one count. V is TRBV23-1 and J is TRBJ2-3; TRBD2 is a possible D gene (5 bases). Being an ORF, TRBV23-1 has a function that is uncertain. The germline V and J ends were trimmed by 3 bases and 1 base, with 26 bases remaining between them. The CDR3 sequence is 20 residues long. CDR3 DNA sequence: TGCGCCAGCAGTCATCCCGGAACGAGACTATCGTTCGAGTGCACAGATACGCAGTATTTT. It codes for CASSHPGTRLSFECTDTQYF.

The chain is built from TRBV20-1 and TRBJ2-2, with 12 bases lining up with TRBD2. The CDR3 covers 16 residues. The germline V gene has CDR1 DFQATT and CDR2 SNEGSKA (reference sequence). Trimming at V came to 2 bases and at J to 3 bases, leaving 4 bases not matched to a gene. In DNA, the CDR3 is TGCAGTGCTAGAAGGTCTAGCGGGAGGGACACCGGGGAGCTGTTTTTT. Protein sequence: CSARRSSGRDTGELFF.

This clonotype was recorded a few times. The rearrangement joins TRBV28 to TRBJ2-1, with D unclear. The V end lost 3 bases, the J end lost 8 bases, and 8 bases lay between the germline ends. The CDR3 contains 12 residues. From germline, CDR1 is MDHEN and CDR2 SYDVKM. The CDR3 sequence: CASSLSKHEQFF. The CDR3 DNA reads TGTGCCAGCAGTTTGTCTAAACATGAGCAGTTCTTC.

The J gene is TRBJ1-5, the V gene TRBV4-3; TRBD1 is a possible D gene (5 bases). V was cut by 1 base and J by 2 bases, with 12 bases left in between. CDR3 length: 16 amino acids. Germline V gene sequence: CDR1 LGHNA, CDR2 YSLEER. The CDR3 loop reads CASSQALGVGNQPQHF. In DNA form, the CDR3 reads TGCGCCAGCAGCCAAGCCTTAGGGGTCGGCAATCAGCCCCAGCATTTT.

With regard to this clonotype: This may be a read error: a much more frequent sequence differs by one nucleotide. The CDR3 sequence: CASRGGQETEYF. CDR3 nucleotides: TGCGCCAGCAGGGGCGGTCAAGAGACCGAGTACTTC. The J gene is TRBJ2-5, the V gene TRBV5-1; D ambiguous. The V gene's germline CDR1 is SGHRS and CDR2 YFSETQ. The CDR3 runs to 12 residues.

V is TRBV14 and J is TRBJ2-1; 13 nucleotides agree with TRBD2. The CDR3 loop spans 14 amino acids. Losses at the gene ends were 10 bases for V and 7 bases for J; bases not matched to a gene: 7. The germline gives CDR1 SGHDN, CDR2 FVKESK. CDR3 residues: CATPGLAGLNEQFF. DNA of the CDR3: TGTGCCACCCCGGGACTAGCGGGGCTTAATGAGCAGTTCTTC.

A single count supports this clonotype. The rearrangement links TRBV18 to TRBJ2-2; 8 bases agree with TRBD2. Germline CDR1 KGHSH, CDR2 LQKENI. After removal of 6 bases from V and 6 bases from J, the junction contained 9 bases not matched to a gene. The CDR3 is 15 residues long. The CDR3 here is CASSNSGRMSGELFF. CDR3 nucleotides: TGTGCCAGCTCGAACAGCGGGAGAATGTCCGGGGAGCTGTTTTTT.

A few counts support this clonotype. V usage is TRBV29-1 and J usage is TRBJ2-5; no firm D call. This CDR3 contains 15 residues. Per the germline V gene, CDR1 is SQVTM and CDR2 is ANQGSEA. The germline V and J ends were trimmed by 2 bases and 3 bases, with 16 bases remaining between them. The CDR3 sequence is CSVEYPTEPKETQYF. The CDR3 nucleotides are TGCAGCGTTGAATACCCTACGGAGCCCAAAGAGACCCAGTACTTC.

This clonotype was counted between two and nine times. CDR3 nucleotides: TGTGCCGACCGACAGCGGGAGCTGGACACCGGGGAGCTGTTTTTT. This sequence encodes CADRQRELDTGELFF. The rearrangement uses TRBV7-9 and TRBJ2-2, with 8 nucleotides matching TRBD2. Trimming at V came to 11 bases and at J to 3 bases, leaving 11 bases not matched to a gene. CDR1 is SEHNR, CDR2 FQNEAQ, per germline (reference sequence). CDR3 length: 15 residues.

There are many counts of this clonotype. The J gene is TRBJ2-1, the V gene TRBV29-1; tentatively, D is TRBD2 (5 bases). The V end was cut by 6 bases, the J end by 1 base, with 25 bases between. The CDR3 totals 18 residues. Germline CDR1 reads SQVTM; CDR2 reads ANQGSEA. CDR3 protein: CSVRSESRGYWSYNEQFF. The CDR3 region has the DNA TGCAGCGTCCGTAGCGAGAGCCGAGGGTATTGGTCCTACAATGAGCAGTTCTTC.

The sample holds a few counts of this clonotype. This chain joins TRBV3-1 and TRBJ2-2; TRBD2 matches 8 bases. The CDR3 has 17 amino acids. The ends lost 4 bases at V and 1 base at J; junction bases unmatched: 8. Looked up from germline, CDR1 is LGHDT and CDR2 is YNNKEL (reference sequence). CDR3 in DNA: TGTGCCAGCAGCCGTAGGTCGGGGGGGGTGAACACCGGGGAGCTGTTTTTT. Its protein product is CASSRRSGGVNTGELFF. The full variable domain, in which reference TRBV3-1 and TRBJ2-2 provide the parts outside the CDR3, is DTAVSQTPKYLVTQMGNDKSIKCEQNLGHDTMYWYKQDSKKFLKIMFSYNNKELIINETVPNRFSPKSPDKAHLNLHINSLELGDSAVYFCASSRRSGGVNTGELFFGEGSRLTVL.

This clonotype was detected ten times or more. The chain is built from TRBV10-3 and TRBJ2-5, with TRBD2 matching 14 bases. This CDR3 spans 19 amino acids. Losses at the gene ends were 0 bases for V and 2 bases for J; bases not matched to a gene: 8. Germline V gene data show CDR1 as ENHRY and CDR2 as SYGVKD. CDR3 in DNA: TGTGCCATCAGTGAGTCGTTTGGGACTAGCGGGAGAGGTCAAGAGACCCAGTACTTC. It specifies CAISESFGTSGRGQETQYF.

The V call is TRBV12-3 or TRBV12-4, the J call TRBJ2-1; D may match TRBD1 or TRBD2 (5 bases each). This CDR3 spans 11 amino acids. V was pared by 6 bases and J by 9 bases, with 9 bases between. The CDR3 loop reads CASSGTVEQFF. Written as DNA, the CDR3 is TGTGCCAGCAGCGGGACGGTTGAGCAGTTCTTC.

The gene calls are TRBV4-2 and TRBJ1-4; D is possibly TRBD1 (5 bases). Deletions cut 0 bases from V and 4 bases from J, with 12 bases between. The CDR3 spans 16 residues. CDR1 LGHNA and CDR2 YNFKEQ come from the germline V gene. The CDR3 here is CASSQESGLSNEKLFF. The CDR3 DNA reads as TGTGCCAGCAGCCAAGAATCAGGGCTGAGTAATGAAAAACTGTTTTTT.